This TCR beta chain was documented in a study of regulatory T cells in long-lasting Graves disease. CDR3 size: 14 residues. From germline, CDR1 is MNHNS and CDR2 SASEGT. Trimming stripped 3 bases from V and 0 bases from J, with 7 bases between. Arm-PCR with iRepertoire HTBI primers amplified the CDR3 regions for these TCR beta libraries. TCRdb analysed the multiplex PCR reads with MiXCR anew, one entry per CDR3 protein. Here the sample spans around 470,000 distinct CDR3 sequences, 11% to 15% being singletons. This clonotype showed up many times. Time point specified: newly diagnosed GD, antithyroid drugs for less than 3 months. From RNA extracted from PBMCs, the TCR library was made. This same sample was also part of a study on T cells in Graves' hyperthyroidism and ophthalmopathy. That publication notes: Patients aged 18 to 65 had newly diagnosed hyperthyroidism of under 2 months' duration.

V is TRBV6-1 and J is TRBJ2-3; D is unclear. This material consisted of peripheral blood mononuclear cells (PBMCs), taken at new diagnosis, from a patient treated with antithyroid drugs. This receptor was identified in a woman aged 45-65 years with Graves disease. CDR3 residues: CASSDAASTDTQYF. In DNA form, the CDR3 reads TGTGCCAGCAGTGACGCTGCTAGCACAGATACGCAGTATTTT.